Below, 32 T cell receptor beta chains from the same sample are listed, as sequenced in a study of PD-1 blockade in classical Hodgkin lymphoma. Using immunoSEQ multiplex PCR, the repertoire was profiled, and TCRdb retains in-frame clones only, with some absent. The data show 90,000 to 100,000 clones, about four fifths seen once. Each patient's relapse followed autologous stem cell transplantation, and brentuximab vedotin exposure varied. Source: peripheral blood mononuclear cells (PBMCs), taken before the second cycle of nivolumab. The receptors were gathered from a human donor with classical Hodgkin lymphoma.

The chain employs TRBV5-1 and TRBJ1-1; D remains ambiguous. This CDR3 region has 15 residues. Germline V lookup: CDR1 SGHRS, CDR2 YFSETQ. Trimming shortened V by 2 bases and J by 1 base, and 12 bases separated the two germline ends. This CDR3 is CASSLVGPPNTEAFF. The CDR3 DNA follows: TGCGCCAGCAGCTTAGTCGGACCCCCGAACACTGAAGCTTTCTTT.

This chain joins TRBV6-1 and TRBJ1-3, with D possibly being TRBD1 (5 bases). The length of the CDR3 is 15 residues. Germline V gene data show CDR1 as MNHNS and CDR2 as SASEGT. V lost 3 bases and J 1 base, leaving 10 bases between the germline ends. The CDR3 sequence is CASSEGVSSGNTIYF. In DNA, the CDR3 is TGTGCCAGCAGTGAGGGGGTTTCATCTGGAAACACCATATATTTT.

The chain uses TRBV19 and TRBJ2-1, with D uncertain. Germline lookup yields CDR1 LNHDA and CDR2 SQIVND (reference sequence). CDR3 length: 14 residues. V lost 1 base and J 5 bases, leaving 9 bases between the germline ends. For the CDR3, the DNA is TGTGCCAGTAGTATAGTGCCGCAGGACAATGAGCAGTTCTTC. It codes for CASSIVPQDNEQFF.

This clone was observed a single time. The chain couples TRBV2 to TRBJ2-1; perhaps TRBD1 as D (5 bases). Trimming pared 2 bases from V and 8 bases from J, leaving 16 bases between. Germline lookup yields CDR1 SNHLY and CDR2 FYNNEI. The CDR3 runs 15 residues. The CDR3 spells CASSERLGPQDEQFF. CDR3 coding DNA: TGTGCCAGCAGTGAACGGTTGGGGCCTCAGGATGAGCAGTTCTTC.

V usage is TRBV6-6 and J usage is TRBJ2-2, with 9 nucleotides matching TRBD2. V was pared by 10 bases and J by 0 bases, with 9 bases of the junction left unmatched. Germline values: CDR1 MNHNY, CDR2 SVGAGI (reference sequence). There are 16 residues in the CDR3. The CDR3 spells CATMPRLAANTGELFF. The CDR3, as DNA: TGTGCCACAATGCCGCGACTAGCGGCGAACACCGGGGAGCTGTTTTTT.

V gene TRBV5-6 combines with J gene TRBJ2-1; 8 bases are shared with TRBD2. The CDR3 loop spans 17 amino acids. Germline CDR1 SGHDT, CDR2 YYEEEE. Unmatched junction bases numbered 11, after V lost 4 bases and J lost 2 bases. CDR3 DNA sequence: TGTGCCAGCAGCCAGGAGAGCGGGAGACGTACCTACAATGAGCAGTTCTTC. It specifies CASSQESGRRTYNEQFF.

V and J are TRBV28 and TRBJ2-7, with 7 bases that match TRBD1. Losses at the gene ends were 5 bases for V and 4 bases for J; bases not matched to a gene: 11. CDR1 and CDR2 from the germline V gene are MDHEN and SYDVKM. The CDR3 runs 15 residues. The CDR3 sequence: CASSQQGFAPYEQYF. In DNA, the CDR3 is TGTGCCAGCAGTCAACAGGGGTTCGCCCCATACGAGCAGTACTTC.

This clone appeared a few times. The chain has TRBV11-3 and TRBJ2-7; D is perhaps TRBD1 (6 bases). CDR3 length: 15 residues. Between the trimmed V and J ends, which lost 5 bases and 5 bases, there was a span of 19 bases. Germline V lookup: CDR1 SGHNT, CDR2 YENEEA. The CDR3 loop is CASSLRDTGPHEQYF. The DNA of the CDR3 is TGTGCCAGCAGCCTACGGGACACCGGGCCCCACGAGCAGTACTTC.

Relative to its sample, this clone is medium-sized. The chain carries TRBV10-3 and TRBJ2-7; D is tentatively TRBD1 or TRBD2 (6 bases each). CDR3 size: 13 residues. The V end was cut by 5 bases, the J end by 6 bases, with 14 bases between. Germline V lookup: CDR1 ENHRY, CDR2 SYGVKD. CDR3 bases: TGTGCCATCAGTTCCCTACAGGGAGGCGAGCAGTACTTC. It codes for CAISSLQGGEQYF.

There are a few counts of this clone. This chain links TRBV5-8 with TRBJ2-1; 9 bases map to TRBD2. V was pared by 0 bases and J by 7 bases, with 5 bases of the junction left unmatched. The CDR3 runs 15 residues. Germline CDR1 and CDR2: SGHTS and YDEGEE. The CDR3 DNA reads TGTGCCAGCAGCTTGGGGGCTAGCGGGATGAATGAGCAGTTCTTC. Translation: CASSLGASGMNEQFF.

The CDR3 DNA sequence: TGTGCCATCAGTGAGTCTTACGGGTTCGGGAGCAATCAGCCCCAGCATTTT. Its protein product is CAISESYGFGSNQPQHF. The genes are TRBV10-3 and TRBJ1-5; D is unresolved. V lost 0 bases, J lost 1 base, and 13 bases lay in between. CDR3 length: 17 residues. Germline loops: CDR1 ENHRY, CDR2 SYGVKD.

The genes are TRBV6-1 and TRBJ1-1; perhaps TRBD1 as D (6 bases). This CDR3 contains 14 residues. Per germline, CDR1 MNHNS and CDR2 SASEGT. Trimming removed 7 bases at V and 5 bases at J, with 17 bases between. CDR3 region: CASTRGALRTEAFF. The CDR3 DNA follows: TGTGCCAGCACGAGGGGGGCTCTACGGACTGAAGCTTTCTTT.

The genes are TRBV5-5 and TRBJ2-7; D possibly uses TRBD1 or TRBD2 (5 bases each). The germline V gene has CDR1 SGHKS and CDR2 YYEKEE (reference sequence). V was pared by 1 base and J by 2 bases, with 13 bases between. The CDR3 is 15 residues long. For the CDR3, the DNA is TGTGCCAGCAGCTTGATAGGGGACGCCACCTACGAGCAGTACTTC. Protein sequence: CASSLIGDATYEQYF.

V gene TRBV30 combines with J gene TRBJ1-4; D remains unclear. V shed 0 bases and J shed 7 bases, with 6 bases lying between them. Germline CDR1 and CDR2: GTSNPN and SVGIG (reference sequence). This CDR3 comprises 12 residues. The DNA of the CDR3 is TGTGCCTGGAGTGTACTGGTTGAAAAACTGTTTTTT. Translation: CAWSVLVEKLFF.

The rearrangement uses TRBV5-1 and TRBJ2-3, with 11 bases lining up with TRBD2. Trimming cost V 3 bases and J 5 bases; bases outside gene matches: 5. The CDR3 contains 15 residues. Looked up from germline, CDR1 is SGHRS and CDR2 is YFSETQ. The CDR3 sequence: CASSSWTSGQDTQYF. CDR3 in DNA: TGCGCCAGCAGCTCCTGGACTAGCGGGCAAGATACGCAGTATTTT.

The chain combines TRBV10-3 with TRBJ2-3; D remains ambiguous. This CDR3 is 12 amino acids long. V lost 1 base, J lost 6 bases, and 5 bases lay in between. The germline CDR1 and CDR2 sequences are ENHRY and SYGVKD. The CDR3 here is CAISEYRDTQYF. The DNA of the CDR3 is TGTGCCATCAGTGAGTACCGGGATACGCAGTATTTT.

V is TRBV19 and J is TRBJ1-1, with D unclear. CDR1 is LNHDA, CDR2 SQIVND, per germline (reference sequence). The V and J ends lost 8 bases and 1 base respectively, with 14 bases between them. CDR3 size: 14 residues. Here the CDR3 reads CASQLRMENTEAFF. The CDR3 DNA reads as TGTGCCAGTCAGTTAAGGATGGAGAACACTGAAGCTTTCTTT.

The genes are TRBV19 and TRBJ2-4; D possibly corresponds to TRBD1 (6 bases). Per the germline V gene, CDR1 is LNHDA and CDR2 is SQIVND (reference sequence). V was cut by 4 bases and J by 7 bases, with 14 bases left in between. The CDR3 length is 14 residues. CDR3: CASSTGQLGNIQYF. In DNA form, the CDR3 reads TGTGCCAGTAGTACCGGACAGTTGGGGAACATTCAGTACTTC.

V is TRBV5-1 and J is TRBJ2-1; TRBD2 matches at 12 bases. Germline V gene sequence: CDR1 SGHRS, CDR2 YFSETQ. The CDR3 totals 15 residues. Trimming removed 4 bases from V and 6 bases from J; junction bases left unmatched: 5. The CDR3 loop is CASSIGTSGLNEQFF. CDR3 bases: TGCGCCAGCAGCATCGGGACTAGCGGGCTCAATGAGCAGTTCTTC.

This clone was recorded only once. The chain combines TRBV5-8 with TRBJ2-5; possibly TRBD2 for D (5 bases). From germline, CDR1 is SGHTS and CDR2 YDEGEE. The CDR3 is 15 residues long. V lost 0 bases and J 2 bases, leaving 11 bases between the germline ends. CDR3 amino acids: CASSLAGGSQETQYF. The CDR3 nucleotides read TGTGCCAGCAGCTTGGCGGGTGGGAGTCAAGAGACCCAGTACTTC.

This clone was seen only a few times. The chain employs TRBV2 and TRBJ1-2; D not certain. The CDR3 is made up of 11 amino acids. Germline V gene lookup returns CDR1 SNHLY and CDR2 FYNNEI. The germline V and J ends were trimmed by 5 bases and 4 bases, with 5 bases remaining between them. The CDR3 bases are TGTGCCAGCAGTTCGAGCTATGGCTACACCTTC. Protein sequence: CASSSSYGYTF.

This sequence joins TRBV14 and TRBJ2-5, with D possibly called TRBD1 or TRBD2 (5 bases each). Germline CDR1 is SGHDN and CDR2 is FVKESK. The CDR3 contains 16 residues. The germline V and J ends were trimmed by 2 bases and 3 bases, with 16 bases remaining between them. CDR3: CASSQLAGGAEETQYF. The DNA of the CDR3 is TGTGCCAGCAGCCAACTCGCTGGGGGAGCAGAAGAGACCCAGTACTTC.

The J gene is TRBJ2-7, the V gene TRBV19; D possibly corresponds to TRBD1 (6 bases). Per germline, CDR1 LNHDA and CDR2 SQIVND (reference sequence). Trimming shortened V by 6 bases and J by 0 bases, and 15 bases separated the two germline ends. The CDR3 has 15 amino acids. The CDR3 DNA sequence: TGTGCCAGTAGCCTCAGGGGATCGAGCTCCTACGAGCAGTACTTC. It codes for CASSLRGSSSYEQYF.

The rearrangement links TRBV4-3 to TRBJ2-7, with 8 bases lining up with TRBD2. Per the germline V gene, CDR1 is LGHNA and CDR2 is YSLEER. The CDR3 consists of 17 residues. With V trimmed by 0 bases and J by 0 bases, 7 bases remained unmatched. This CDR3 is CASSQDYSGGDSYEQYF. CDR3 nucleotide sequence: TGCGCCAGCAGCCAAGACTACAGCGGGGGAGACTCCTACGAGCAGTACTTC.

The V gene is TRBV18, the J gene TRBJ1-2; D unresolved. Trimming cost V 6 bases and J 4 bases, with 12 bases left between them. Germline V lookup: CDR1 KGHSH, CDR2 LQKENI. The CDR3 contains 13 residues. The CDR3 spells CASSREYRYGYTF. The CDR3 coding sequence is TGTGCCAGCTCCCGGGAGTACCGCTATGGCTACACCTTC. Full variable domain (outside the CDR3, taken from reference TRBV18 and TRBJ1-2): NAGVMQNPRHLVRRRGQEARLRCSPMKGHSHVYWYRQLPEEGLKFMVYLQKENIIDESGMPKERFSAEFPKEGPSILRIQQVVRGDSAAYFCASSREYRYGYTFGSGTRLTVV.

The count of this clone is one. The V and J genes are TRBV11-2 and TRBJ1-1; 10 bases map to TRBD1. Trimming cost V 0 bases and J 3 bases; bases outside gene matches: 1. The CDR3 loop spans 15 amino acids. Germline lookup yields CDR1 SGHAT and CDR2 FQNNGV. CDR3 sequence (DNA): TGTGCCAGCAGCTTAGAGGGACAGGGGTACACTGAAGCTTTCTTT. Translating it yields CASSLEGQGYTEAFF.

This clone showed up just a few times. The V and J genes are TRBV10-3 and TRBJ2-5, with a possible D match to TRBD2 (7 bases). Deletions cut 0 bases from V and 2 bases from J, with 10 bases between. The germline V gene encodes CDR1 ENHRY and CDR2 SYGVKD. The CDR3 extends over 15 amino acids. CDR3 in amino acids: CAISESGGGQETQYF. The CDR3, as DNA: TGTGCCATCAGTGAGTCGGGAGGGGGGCAAGAGACCCAGTACTTC.

The DNA for the CDR3 is TGTGCCAGTAGTATCAAGCGGTCGTACCAAGAGACCCAGTACTTC. It yields the protein CASSIKRSYQETQYF. V usage is TRBV19 and J usage is TRBJ2-5; tentative D call: TRBD2 (5 bases). Deletions cut 3 bases from V and 0 bases from J, with 11 bases between. This CDR3 has 15 amino acids. Germline V gene data show CDR1 as LNHDA and CDR2 as SQIVND (reference sequence). Together with reference TRBV19 and TRBJ2-5, the CDR3 gives the full variable domain: DGGITQSPKYLFRKEGQNVTLSCEQNLNHDAMYWYRQDPGQGLRLIYYSQIVNDFQKGDIAEGYSVSREKKESFPLTVTSAQKNPTAFYLCASSIKRSYQETQYFGPGTRLLVL.

J is TRBJ2-7 and V is TRBV5-1, with D possibly matching TRBD2 (6 bases). Looked up from germline, CDR1 is SGHRS and CDR2 is YFSETQ. V lost 0 bases to trimming and J lost 5 bases, with 12 bases between them. The CDR3 totals 14 residues. Here the CDR3 reads CASSLVEGVDEQYF. CDR3 coding DNA: TGCGCCAGCAGCTTGGTGGAGGGAGTAGACGAGCAGTACTTC.

This rearrangement joins TRBV28 to TRBJ2-1; tentative D call: TRBD2 (6 bases). Trimming took off 6 bases at V and 13 bases at J, with 19 bases between the two ends. Germline CDR1 is MDHEN and CDR2 is SYDVKM. The CDR3 contains 13 residues. CDR3 in amino acids: CASREGSGLAQFF. Here the CDR3 DNA reads TGTGCCAGCAGGGAGGGGTCGGGGCTAGCCCAGTTCTTC.

This rearrangement joins TRBV6-1 to TRBJ1-2; TRBD1 is a possible D gene (5 bases). Trimming stripped 8 bases from V and 4 bases from J, with 14 bases between. Germline CDR1 is MNHNS and CDR2 is SASEGT. The CDR3 covers 13 residues. CDR3: CASRPGTSYGYTF. The CDR3 region has the DNA TGTGCCAGCCGCCCCGGGACTTCCTATGGCTACACCTTC.

The chain links TRBV7-8 to TRBJ2-2; possibly TRBD1 for D (6 bases). Looked up from germline, CDR1 is SGHVS and CDR2 is FQNEAQ. Trimming pared 1 base from V and 3 bases from J, leaving 15 bases between. The CDR3 extends over 17 amino acids. CDR3 in amino acids: CASSLEQGRTYTGELFF. In DNA, the CDR3 is TGTGCCAGCAGCTTAGAGCAGGGGAGAACATACACCGGGGAGCTGTTTTTT.